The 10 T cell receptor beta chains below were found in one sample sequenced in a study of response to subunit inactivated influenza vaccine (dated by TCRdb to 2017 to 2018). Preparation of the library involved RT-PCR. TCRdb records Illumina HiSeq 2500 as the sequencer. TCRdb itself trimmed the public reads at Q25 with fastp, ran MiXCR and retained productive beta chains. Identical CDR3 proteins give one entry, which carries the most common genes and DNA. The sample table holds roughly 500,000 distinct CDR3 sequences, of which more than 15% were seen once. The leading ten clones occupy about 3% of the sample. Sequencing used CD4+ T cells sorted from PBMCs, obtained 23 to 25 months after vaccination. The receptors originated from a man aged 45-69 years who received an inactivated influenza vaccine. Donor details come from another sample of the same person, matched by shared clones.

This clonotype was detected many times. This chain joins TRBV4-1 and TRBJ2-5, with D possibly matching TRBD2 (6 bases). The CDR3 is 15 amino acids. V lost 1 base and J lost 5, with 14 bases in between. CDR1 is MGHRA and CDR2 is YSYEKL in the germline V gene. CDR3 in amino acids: CASSQAGYGTETQYF. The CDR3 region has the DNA TGCGCCAGCAGCCAAGCGGGTTATGGGACTGAGACCCAGTACTTC.

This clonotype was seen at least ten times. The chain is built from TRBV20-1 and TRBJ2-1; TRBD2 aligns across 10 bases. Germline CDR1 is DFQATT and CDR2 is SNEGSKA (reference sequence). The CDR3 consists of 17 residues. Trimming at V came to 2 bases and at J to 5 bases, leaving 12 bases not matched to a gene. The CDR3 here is CSARRGVRLAGDNEQFF. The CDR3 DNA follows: TGCAGTGCTAGACGGGGCGTCAGGCTAGCGGGAGACAATGAGCAGTTCTTC.

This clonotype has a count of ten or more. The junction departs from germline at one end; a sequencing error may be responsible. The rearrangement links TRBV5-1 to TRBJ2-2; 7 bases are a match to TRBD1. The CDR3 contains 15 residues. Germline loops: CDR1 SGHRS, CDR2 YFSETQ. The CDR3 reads CASSLGQTNTGELFF. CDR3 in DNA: TGTGCCAGCAGCCTGGGACAGACGAACACCGGGGAGCTGTTTTTT.

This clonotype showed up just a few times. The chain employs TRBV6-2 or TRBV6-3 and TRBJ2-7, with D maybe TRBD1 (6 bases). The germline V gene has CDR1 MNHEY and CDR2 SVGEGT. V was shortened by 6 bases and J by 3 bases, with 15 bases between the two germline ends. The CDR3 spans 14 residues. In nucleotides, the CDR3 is TGTGCCAGCAGAACCGCCAGGGGCGTCTACGAGCAGTACTTC. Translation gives CASRTARGVYEQYF.

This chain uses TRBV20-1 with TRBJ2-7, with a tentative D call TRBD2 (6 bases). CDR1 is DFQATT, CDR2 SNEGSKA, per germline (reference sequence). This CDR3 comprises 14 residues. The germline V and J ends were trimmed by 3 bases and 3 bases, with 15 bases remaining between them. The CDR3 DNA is TGCAGTGCTAGGCCGGGGCAGGGAGGCTACGAGCAGTACTTC. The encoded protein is CSARPGQGGYEQYF.

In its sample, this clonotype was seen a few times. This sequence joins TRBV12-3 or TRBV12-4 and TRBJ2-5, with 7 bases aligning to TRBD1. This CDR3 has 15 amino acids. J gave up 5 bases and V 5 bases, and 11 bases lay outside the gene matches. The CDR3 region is CASSDRVRTHETQYF. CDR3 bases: TGTGCCAGCAGTGACAGGGTCCGGACTCATGAGACCCAGTACTTC.

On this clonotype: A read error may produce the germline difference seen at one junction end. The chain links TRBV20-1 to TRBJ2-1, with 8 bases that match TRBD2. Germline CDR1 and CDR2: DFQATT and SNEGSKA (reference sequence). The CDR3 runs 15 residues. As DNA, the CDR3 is TGCAGTCTTAGCGGGACCCCGACGGGAGGCAATGTGCAGTTCTTC. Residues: CSLSGTPTGGNVQFF.

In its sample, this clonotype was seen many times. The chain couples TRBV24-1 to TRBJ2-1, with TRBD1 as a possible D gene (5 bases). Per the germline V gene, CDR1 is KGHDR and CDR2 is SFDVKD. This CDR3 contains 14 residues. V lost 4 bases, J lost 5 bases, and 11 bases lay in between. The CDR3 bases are TGTGCCACCAGTGACCCACGACAGAACAATGAGCAGTTCTTC. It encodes CATSDPRQNNEQFF.

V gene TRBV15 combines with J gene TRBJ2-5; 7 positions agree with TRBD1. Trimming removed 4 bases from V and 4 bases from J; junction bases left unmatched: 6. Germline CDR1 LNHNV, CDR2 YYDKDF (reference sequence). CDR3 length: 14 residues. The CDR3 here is CATSKTGVLETQYF. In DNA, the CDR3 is TGTGCCACCAGCAAAACAGGGGTCTTAGAGACCCAGTACTTC.

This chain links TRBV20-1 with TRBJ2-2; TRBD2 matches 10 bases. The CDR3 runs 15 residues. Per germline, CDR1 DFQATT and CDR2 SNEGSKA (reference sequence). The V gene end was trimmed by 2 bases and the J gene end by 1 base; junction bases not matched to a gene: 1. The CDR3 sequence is CSARLAGVNTGELFF. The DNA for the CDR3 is TGCAGTGCTAGACTAGCGGGGGTGAACACCGGGGAGCTGTTTTTT.